What follows describes a single TCR beta chain. Its antigen remains unidentified. This entry comes from a study of T cells in localized non-small cell lung cancer. The germline V gene has CDR1 MNHEY and CDR2 SVGAGI. CDR3 size: 12 residues. V gave up 4 bases and J gave up 3 bases, with 7 bases separating them. The assay was immunoSEQ multiplex PCR, and TCRdb's table has in-frame clones only and misses some. The sample shows some 30,000 clones, roughly nine tenths of them seen only once. Regarding the study as a whole: Clonality peaked in uninvolved adjacent lung rather than tumor. Adjacent lung had a median approximately 57 of the 100 largest tumor clones. A raised T cell density in blood coincided with lengthier overall survival.

Material: peripheral blood, obtained before any cancer treatment. The TCR was taken from a female donor of 60 years or more with stage I lung adenocarcinoma. The chain couples TRBV6-5 to TRBJ2-7, with TRBD2 as a possible D gene (6 bases). For the CDR3, the DNA is TGTGCCAGCAGTTCTAGCGACTACGAGCAGTACTTC. Its protein is CASSSSDYEQYF.